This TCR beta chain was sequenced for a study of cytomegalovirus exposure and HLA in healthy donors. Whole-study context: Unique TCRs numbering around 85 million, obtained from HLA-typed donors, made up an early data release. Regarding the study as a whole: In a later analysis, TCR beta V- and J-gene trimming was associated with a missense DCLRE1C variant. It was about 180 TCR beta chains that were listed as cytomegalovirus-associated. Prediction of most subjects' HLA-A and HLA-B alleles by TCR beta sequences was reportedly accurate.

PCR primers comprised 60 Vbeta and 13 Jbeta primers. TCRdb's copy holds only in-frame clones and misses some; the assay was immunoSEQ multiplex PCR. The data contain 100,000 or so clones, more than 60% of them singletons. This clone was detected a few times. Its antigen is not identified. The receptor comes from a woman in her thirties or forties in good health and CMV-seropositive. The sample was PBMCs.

The CDR3 sequence is CASSDFAIGDRRPYEQYF. The CDR3 DNA reads TGTGCCAGCAGTGATTTTGCGATTGGAGACAGGAGGCCCTACGAGCAGTACTTC. The V gene is TRBV2, the J gene TRBJ2-7; possible D gene TRBD1, 6 bases. CDR3 length: 18 amino acids. V lost 3 bases, J lost 2 bases, and 23 bases lay in between. Germline lookup yields CDR1 SNHLY and CDR2 FYNNEI.